The rows below give T cell receptor beta chains drawn from one sample of a study of OX40 agonist ivuxolimab in advanced cancers. Generated by immunoSEQ multiplex PCR, the TCRdb table keeps only in-frame clones and is missing some. The profile covers nearly 90,000 clones, with 85% to 90% appearing a single time and around 1.6% taken by the ten largest. The sample here was CD4+ or CD8+ T cells sorted from blood, taken in a trial of the OX40 agonist ivuxolimab. The receptors shown here come from an adult with an advanced solid tumor such as melanoma, head and neck, liver or kidney cancer. Both conserved end residues are part of each CDR3. A D gene is named only where the DNA matches it firmly. Clone sizes are given selectively: once, few, many, or a class where the clone is expanded.

V: TRBV29-1; J: TRBJ2-7; D: NA; size: few; DNA: TGCAGCTTCAGAAAAGCCGGGACATTAGGCCTAGGAGTCTACGAGCAGTACTTC; CDR3: CSFRKAGTLGLGVYEQYF
V: TRBV5-1; J: TRBJ2-1; D: TRBD2; size: NA; DNA: TGCGCCAGCAGCTTAGCTAGCGGGAGGGCCTTAAATGAGCAGTTCTTC; CDR3: CASSLASGRALNEQFF
V: TRBV27; J: TRBJ2-7; D: NA; size: NA; DNA: TGTGCCAGCAGTAAGGCCCTGGGGTTGTACGAGCAGTACTTC; CDR3: CASSKALGLYEQYF
V: TRBV5-6; J: TRBJ1-1; D: NA; size: NA; DNA: TGTGCCAGCAGCTTGTTTCCGGACACTGAAGCTTTCTTT; CDR3: CASSLFPDTEAFF
V: TRBV30; J: TRBJ1-4; D: NA; size: NA; DNA: TGTGCCTGGAGTGTACATGGATCCGAAAAACTGTTTTTT; CDR3: CAWSVHGSEKLFF
V: TRBV18; J: TRBJ2-5; D: NA; size: NA; DNA: TGTGCCAGCTCACCAACGACAGCCCAAGAGACCCAGTACTTC; CDR3: CASSPTTAQETQYF
V: TRBV5-5; J: TRBJ1-4; D: NA; size: NA; DNA: TGTGCCAGCAGTTGGAGGGCAACTAATGAAAAACTGTTTTTT; CDR3: CASSWRATNEKLFF
V: TRBV14; J: TRBJ2-7; D: TRBD1; size: NA; DNA: TGTGCCAGCAGCCTGGCGACAGGGGGCCCCTACGAGCAGTACTTC; CDR3: CASSLATGGPYEQYF
V: TRBV5-4; J: TRBJ1-5; D: NA; size: NA; DNA: TGTGCCAGCAGCTTGGGTCCAGGAGAAGGCAATCAGCCCCAGCATTTT; CDR3: CASSLGPGEGNQPQHF
V: TRBV6-5; J: TRBJ2-7; D: TRBD1; size: NA; DNA: TGTGCCAGCAGTTCCGGGACAGGGTTGTCCGAGCAGTACTTC; CDR3: CASSSGTGLSEQYF
V: TRBV20-1; J: TRBJ1-3; D: NA; size: NA; DNA: TGCAGTATGCTATTGGGAAACACCATATATTTT; CDR3: CSMLLGNTIYF
V: TRBV6-1; J: TRBJ2-7; D: NA; size: NA; DNA: TGTGCCAGCGGGGGGACAGCCCCGCCCTACGAGCAGTACTTC; CDR3: CASGGTAPPYEQYF
V: TRBV21-1; J: TRBJ1-2; D: NA; size: NA; DNA: TGTGCCAGCAGCAAAGAAATACTCGGGGTGGTTAGGGATGGCTACACCTTC; CDR3: CASSKEILGVVRDGYTF
V: TRBV5-4; J: TRBJ2-2; D: TRBD2; size: NA; DNA: TGTGCCAGCAGCCTTGGACTAGCGGGGACCTACACCGGGGAGCTGTTTTTT; CDR3: CASSLGLAGTYTGELFF
V: TRBV18; J: TRBJ2-7; D: TRBD2; size: once; DNA: TGTGCCAGCTCACCAACTAGCGGGGTTCCCTACGAGCAGTACTTC; CDR3: CASSPTSGVPYEQYF
V: TRBV30; J: TRBJ2-2; D: NA; size: NA; DNA: TGTGCCTGGAGTGTACGGGGGAACGGGGAGCTGTTTTTT; CDR3: CAWSVRGNGELFF
V: TRBV9; J: TRBJ2-1; D: NA; size: NA; DNA: TGTGCCAGCGGGATCTACAATGAGCAGTTCTTC; CDR3: CASGIYNEQFF
V: TRBV7-8; J: TRBJ1-5; D: NA; size: NA; DNA: TGTGCCAGCAGCTTAGATCCTCGGCAGCCCCAGCATTTT; CDR3: CASSLDPRQPQHF
V: TRBV15; J: TRBJ2-3; D: TRBD2; size: NA; DNA: TGTGCCACCAGCAGAGCCCCTGGGGGGACTACTTACACAGATACGCAGTATTTT; CDR3: CATSRAPGGTTYTDTQYF
V: TRBV11-2; J: TRBJ1-1; D: NA; size: NA; DNA: TGTGCCAGCAGCTACTATGGGGCGATGAACACTGAAGCTTTCTTT; CDR3: CASSYYGAMNTEAFF
V: TRBV10-2; J: TRBJ2-7; D: NA; size: NA; DNA: TGCGCCAGCAGTGACCGGGGCGCAGGCTACGAGCAGTACTTC; CDR3: CASSDRGAGYEQYF
V: TRBV10-2; J: TRBJ2-3; D: NA; size: NA; DNA: TGCGCCAGCAGTGAAGCAGGGGGCACAGATACGCAGTATTTT; CDR3: CASSEAGGTDTQYF
V: TRBV11-3; J: TRBJ2-5; D: NA; size: NA; DNA: TGTGCCAGCAGCTTGGGCATCCAGGGGGAGACCCAGTACTTC; CDR3: CASSLGIQGETQYF
V: TRBV19; J: TRBJ1-2; D: TRBD1; size: NA; DNA: TGTGCCAGTAGTAAAGGGGGCCCTAGGGATGGCTACACCTTC; CDR3: CASSKGGPRDGYTF
V: TRBV6-1; J: TRBJ2-2; D: NA; size: NA; DNA: TGTGCCAGCAGGGGATATTACACCGGGGAGCTGTTTTTT; CDR3: CASRGYYTGELFF
V: TRBV2; J: TRBJ1-3; D: TRBD1; size: NA; DNA: TGTGCCAGCAGTGTACAGGGGGCTAGTGGAAACACCATATATTTT; CDR3: CASSVQGASGNTIYF
V: TRBV7-2; J: TRBJ2-7; D: TRBD2; size: few; DNA: TGTGCCAGCAGCGCAACTAGCGGGTCCGCCTACGAGCAGTACTTC; CDR3: CASSATSGSAYEQYF
V: TRBV5-4; J: TRBJ2-3; D: TRBD2; size: NA; DNA: TGTGCCAGCAGCTTCGGAGCGGGAGGGTCAGATACGCAGTATTTT; CDR3: CASSFGAGGSDTQYF
V: TRBV7-6; J: TRBJ2-5; D: TRBD1; size: NA; DNA: TGTGCCAGCAGCTCCGGGACAGCGCAAGAGACCCAGTACTTC; CDR3: CASSSGTAQETQYF
V: TRBV10-2; J: TRBJ2-7; D: TRBD2; size: NA; DNA: TGCGCCAGCAGGCTAGCGGGAGGGGGGGACGAGCAGTACTTC; CDR3: CASRLAGGGDEQYF
V: TRBV5-4; J: TRBJ2-7; D: TRBD1; size: NA; DNA: TGTGCCAGCAGCAGACCGGGACGGCAGGGGGACGAGCAGTACTTC; CDR3: CASSRPGRQGDEQYF
V: TRBV29-1; J: TRBJ2-5; D: NA; size: once; DNA: TGCAGCGCCGGACTCAAACAAGAGACCCAGTACTTC; CDR3: CSAGLKQETQYF
V: TRBV6-1; J: TRBJ1-6; D: NA; size: NA; DNA: TGTGCCAGCAGTGATGGCAGGACGCCCTATAATTCACCCCTCCACTTT; CDR3: CASSDGRTPYNSPLHF
V: TRBV6-1; J: TRBJ2-3; D: NA; size: NA; DNA: TGTGCCAGCAGTGAAGGGGGGGGCACAGATACGCAGTATTTT; CDR3: CASSEGGGTDTQYF
V: TRBV10-3; J: TRBJ1-2; D: NA; size: few; DNA: TGTGCCATCAGTGTAGGAGGGGAAGGATATGGCTACACCTTC; CDR3: CAISVGGEGYGYTF
V: TRBV11-3; J: TRBJ2-1; D: TRBD1; size: NA; DNA: TGTGCCAGCTCCCGGATATCGACAGGGGGTTACAATGAGCAGTTCTTC; CDR3: CASSRISTGGYNEQFF
V: TRBV4-1; J: TRBJ1-2; D: NA; size: NA; DNA: TGCGCCAGCAGCCCTCGCGTGGGTTCTGATAGCTATGGCTACACCTTC; CDR3: CASSPRVGSDSYGYTF
V: TRBV7-8; J: TRBJ2-7; D: TRBD2; size: NA; DNA: TGTGCCAGCAGCTTAGTTACGACTAGCGGGGAGCAGTACTTC; CDR3: CASSLVTTSGEQYF
V: TRBV4-1; J: TRBJ2-1; D: NA; size: NA; DNA: TGCGCCAGCAGCCAAGGGGCGGCACCCTCCTACAATGAGCAGTTCTTC; CDR3: CASSQGAAPSYNEQFF
V: TRBV28; J: TRBJ1-5; D: NA; size: NA; DNA: TGTGCCAGCAGTTTCCTCAGGGCCGCAGATCAGCCCCAGCATTTT; CDR3: CASSFLRAADQPQHF